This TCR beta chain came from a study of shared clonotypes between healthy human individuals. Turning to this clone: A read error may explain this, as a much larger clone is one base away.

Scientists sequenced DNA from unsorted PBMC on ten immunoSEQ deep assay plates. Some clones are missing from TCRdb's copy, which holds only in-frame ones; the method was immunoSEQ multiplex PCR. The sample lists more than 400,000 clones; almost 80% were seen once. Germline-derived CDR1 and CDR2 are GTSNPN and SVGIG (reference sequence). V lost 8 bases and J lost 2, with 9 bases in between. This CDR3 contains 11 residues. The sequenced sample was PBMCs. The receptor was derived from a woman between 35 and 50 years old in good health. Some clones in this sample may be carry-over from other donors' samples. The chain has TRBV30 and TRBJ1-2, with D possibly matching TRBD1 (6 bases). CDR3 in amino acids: CANGQNYGYTF. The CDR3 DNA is TGTGCCAACGGACAGAACTATGGCTACACCTTC.